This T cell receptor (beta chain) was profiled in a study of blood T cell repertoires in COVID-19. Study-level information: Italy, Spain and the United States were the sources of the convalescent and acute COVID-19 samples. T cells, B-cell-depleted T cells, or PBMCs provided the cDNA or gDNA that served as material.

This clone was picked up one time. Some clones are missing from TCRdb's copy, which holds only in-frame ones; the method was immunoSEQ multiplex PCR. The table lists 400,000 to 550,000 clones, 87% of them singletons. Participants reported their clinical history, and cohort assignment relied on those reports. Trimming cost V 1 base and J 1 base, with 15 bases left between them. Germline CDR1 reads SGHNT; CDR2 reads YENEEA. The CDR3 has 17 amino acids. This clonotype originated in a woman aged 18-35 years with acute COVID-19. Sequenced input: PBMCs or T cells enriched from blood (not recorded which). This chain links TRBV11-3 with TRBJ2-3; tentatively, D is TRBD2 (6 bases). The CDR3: CASSLGTGVYGTDTQYF. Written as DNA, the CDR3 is TGTGCCAGCAGCTTAGGGACGGGGGTCTATGGCACAGATACGCAGTATTTT.